A selection of T cell receptor beta chains follows, all from one sample in a study of cytomegalovirus exposure and HLA in healthy donors. TCRdb's table, derived via immunoSEQ multiplex PCR, lists solely in-frame clones and lacks some. The sample lists 250,000 to 350,000 clones, approximately 85% occurring once. Sequencing input: PBMCs. These receptors originate from a man aged 25 to 45 in good health and CMV-seronegative. Both conserved end residues are part of each CDR3. D genes are given only for firm matches. Rows give clone size only sometimes, using once, few, many, or a class for an expanded clone.

>TRBV7-2|NA|TRBD1|TRBJ2-1
CASSLGYRGDEQFF
TGTGCCAGCAGCTTAGGTTACAGGGGCGATGAGCAGTTCTTC
>TRBV4-3|NA|NA|TRBJ1-1
CASSHLQGNTEAFF
TGCGCCAGCAGCCACCTACAGGGGAACACTGAAGCTTTCTTT
>TRBV10-1|NA|NA|TRBJ2-7
CASSDNLPSEQYF
TGCGCCAGCAGTGATAACCTGCCCAGCGAGCAGTACTTC
>TRBV11-2|NA|NA|TRBJ1-5
CASSCARGGSWQPQHF
TGTGCCAGCAGCTGTGCCCGGGGGGGGTCGTGGCAGCCCCAGCATTTT
>TRBV7-2|NA|NA|TRBJ1-1
CASSLASSNTEAFF
TGTGCCAGCAGCTTAGCGTCATCGAACACTGAAGCTTTCTTT
>TRBV11-2|NA|NA|TRBJ2-7
CASSLRSSYEQYF
TGTGCCAGCAGCTTACGGAGCTCCTACGAGCAGTACTTC
>TRBV6-6|NA|TRBD2|TRBJ2-1
CASSFRGGSVNEQFF
TGTGCCAGCAGTTTTCGGGGGGGCTCCGTCAATGAGCAGTTCTTC
>TRBV5-4|NA|TRBD1|TRBJ1-2
CASSFPQGVDGYTF
TGTGCCAGCAGCTTCCCCCAGGGGGTGGATGGCTACACCTTC
>TRBV7-9|NA|TRBD1|TRBJ1-5
CASSSYGTGEGQPQHF
TGTGCCAGCAGCTCATACGGGACAGGGGAGGGACAGCCCCAGCATTTT
>TRBV7-9|NA|TRBD1|TRBJ2-7
CASSLARQGAAQQYF
TGTGCCAGCAGCTTAGCCCGACAGGGGGCGGCTCAGCAGTACTTC
>TRBV5-1|NA|TRBD2|TRBJ2-5
CASSLELATAGTQYF
TGCGCCAGCAGCTTGGAACTAGCGACGGCAGGAACCCAGTACTTC
>TRBV30|NA|TRBD2|TRBJ2-7
CAWTSGRIYEQYF
TGTGCCTGGACTAGCGGGAGGATCTACGAGCAGTACTTC
>TRBV4-2|NA|NA|TRBJ1-1
CASSQVGTEAFF
TGTGCCAGCAGCCAAGTCGGCACTGAAGCTTTCTTT
>TRBV10-3|NA|NA|TRBJ2-7
CAISDLQGGTYEQYF
TGTGCCATCAGTGATCTACAGGGGGGGACCTACGAGCAGTACTTC
>TRBV4-1|NA|NA|TRBJ1-2
CASSQELGRNYGYTF
TGCGCCAGCAGCCAAGAACTCGGCAGAAACTATGGCTACACCTTT
>TRBV6-5|NA|NA|TRBJ1-6
CASSYEGGRGSPLHF
TGTGCCAGCAGTTACGAGGGGGGGCGCGGATCACCCCTCCACTTT
>TRBV10-3|NA|TRBD1|TRBJ1-6
CAIGTGLRISPLHF
TGTGCCATCGGGACAGGGTTAAGAATTTCACCCCTCCACTTT
>TRBV19|NA|TRBD1|TRBJ1-2
CASSVWTGTTNYGYTF
TGTGCCAGTAGTGTGTGGACAGGGACAACTAACTATGGCTACACCTTC
>TRBV6-1|NA|TRBD1|TRBJ2-7
CASSESDRGYYEQYF
TGTGCCAGCAGTGAGTCGGACAGGGGGTATTACGAGCAGTACTTC
>TRBV30|few|TRBD1|TRBJ1-6
CAWSFQGVGNSPLHF
TGTGCCTGGAGTTTTCAGGGGGTGGGCAATTCACCCCTCCACTTT
>TRBV13|NA|NA|TRBJ1-6
CASSHRESSYNSPLHF
TGTGCCAGCAGCCACCGGGAGAGCTCCTATAATTCACCCCTCCACTTT
>TRBV7-9|NA|TRBD1|TRBJ1-6
CASSRTQGAYSPLHF
TGTGCCAGCAGTCGTACCCAGGGGGCATATTCACCCCTCCACTTT
>TRBV4-2|NA|TRBD1|TRBJ1-6
CASSPGQGATYSPLHF
TGTGCCAGCAGCCCTGGACAGGGGGCAACTTATTCACCCCTCCACTTT
>TRBV4-2|NA|TRBD2|TRBJ2-7
CASSQDTGGRIYEQYF
TGTGCCAGCAGCCAAGATACGGGGGGAAGAATCTACGAGCAGTACTTC
>TRBV7-8|NA|TRBD1|TRBJ2-7
CASSSRTGGGPHEQYF
TGTGCCAGCAGCTCACGGACAGGGGGAGGCCCCCACGAGCAGTACTTC